This is a list of T cell receptor beta chains from one sample in a study of blood T cells in healthy people across ages. TCRdb re-called the 5' RACE reads with MiXCR, one entry per CDR3 protein. Here the sample spans fewer than 800,000 distinct CDR3 sequences, roughly 25% being singletons. The same sample was also studied in work on T cells of mothers and their children.

The specimen sequenced was blood. The origin of the receptors is a boy between 10 and 17 years old in good health. CDR3s leave out the opening cysteine and the closing phenylalanine or tryptophan.

>TRBV20-1|TRBJ2-2
SAENGLAGAHGGELF
>TRBV24-1|TRBJ2-2
ATSDAAGDAGELF
>TRBV28|TRBJ2-4
ASSPPSAKNIQY
>TRBV20-1|TRBJ2-3
SAGLRGRTDTQY
>TRBV24-1|TRBJ2-1
ATSDGLTRLAGNEQF
>TRBV3-1|TRBJ1-2
ASSQGWQGNYGYT
>TRBV28|NA
ASSASVNEQF
>TRBV7-9|TRBJ2-1
ASSLIGQGVPSSYNEQF
>TRBV5-1|TRBJ2-4
ASSLSWENIQY
>TRBV6-2/TRBV6-3|TRBJ2-7
ASSPGGEDEQY
>TRBV7-9|TRBJ2-5
ASSPARLASQETQY
>TRBV4-1|TRBJ2-5
ASSQGDFKETQY
>TRBV7-9|TRBJ1-3
ASSLAGSSGGNTIY
>TRBV5-1|TRBJ2-3
ASSSDSVGPADTQY
>TRBV5-1|TRBJ2-3
ASSLIGNTDTQY
>TRBV12-3/TRBV12-4|TRBJ2-5
ASSLIRGSPTETQY
>TRBV7-3|TRBJ2-1
ASSLKGFILTGVNEQF
>TRBV12-3/TRBV12-4|TRBJ2-1
ASSPTGIHEQF
>TRBV7-2|TRBJ2-5
ASSRQGGQETQY
>TRBV15|TRBJ1-4
ATSRRSESEKLF
>TRBV5-1|TRBJ2-7
ASSPGLVTQEQY
>TRBV6-5|TRBJ1-2
ASRYIDLQGSYGYT
>TRBV24-1|TRBJ2-1
ATSARKAGGLSDGQF
>TRBV2|TRBJ2-3
ASSAGTGQTDTQY
>TRBV6-6|TRBJ2-1
ASTGSFYNEQF
>TRBV4-2|NA
ASSQTGRSETQY